Listed below are T cell receptor beta chains from one sample, sequenced in a study of blood T cell repertoires in COVID-19. Here immunoSEQ multiplex PCR was the method, and the copy in TCRdb shows in-frame clones only, minus some. The sample shows about 160,000 clones, roughly 87% of them seen only once. The sequenced material came from peripheral blood. The receptor source for this set is a woman aged 60-75 years with active or convalescent COVID-19. The CDR3 runs from the conserved cysteine through the conserved F or W. Fields, in order: D gene, J gene, CDR3 length, clone size, V gene, CDR3 DNA, CDR3 protein. D genes are given only for firm matches. Expanded clones are given a class, and other clones once, few, many or no size at all.

>TRBD1|TRBJ2-7|13|few|TRBV19
TGTGCCAGTAGGACCGGACAGGGGCACGAGCAGTACTTC
CASRTGQGHEQYF
>TRBD1|TRBJ1-4|17|-|TRBV27
TGTGCCAGCAGTGGGCGACACAGGGGGGGGACTAATGAAAAACTGTTTTTT
CASSGRHRGGTNEKLFF
>TRBD2|TRBJ2-2|17|-|TRBV7-6
TGTGCCAGCAGCCCCAGAGGGACTAGCATAACTTCCGATGAGCTGTTTTTT
CASSPRGTSITSDELFF
>TRBD1|TRBJ2-1|14|-|TRBV11-3
TGTGCCAGCAGCTCTACAGGGGGAAGGAATGAGCAGTTCTTC
CASSSTGGRNEQFF
>-|TRBJ1-1|15|-|TRBV7-2
TGTGCCAGCAGCTTAGTGGCGATAGCGAACACTGAAGCTTTCTTT
CASSLVAIANTEAFF
>-|TRBJ2-6|15|-|TRBV19
TGTGCCAGTAGTCATACATATGCTGGGGCCAACGTCCTGACTTTC
CASSHTYAGANVLTF
>TRBD1|TRBJ1-2|13|-|TRBV12-3/TRBV12-4
TGTGCCAGCAGTTCCCCGACAGGGAATGGCTACACCTTC
CASSSPTGNGYTF
>-|TRBJ1-1|15|-|TRBV7-9
TGTGCCAGCAGCTTAGGTCGGGTACCGGACACTGAAGCTTTCTTT
CASSLGRVPDTEAFF
>-|TRBJ1-2|12|-|TRBV12-3/TRBV12-4
TGTGCCAGCAGTTTGGCAGGATATGGCTACACCTTC
CASSLAGYGYTF
>TRBD1|TRBJ1-1|16|-|TRBV10-3
TGTGCCATAATCCCACAGGGGCCAAAGGGGTACACTGAAGCTTTCTTT
CAIIPQGPKGYTEAFF
>-|TRBJ2-7|13|once|TRBV18
TGTGCCAGCTCACCGAATGGGGGCGCCGAGCAGTACTTC
CASSPNGGAEQYF
>-|TRBJ1-4|12|-|TRBV7-9
TGTGCCAGCAGCCCAGTCAGGGAAAAACTGTTTTTT
CASSPVREKLFF
>TRBD1|TRBJ2-1|15|-|TRBV11-2
TGTGCCAGCAGCTTCCCCGGGACAGGGGTCAATGAGCAGTTCTTC
CASSFPGTGVNEQFF
>TRBD1|TRBJ1-1|14|once|TRBV2
TGTGCCAGCAATCCAACAGGGGTGAACACTGAAGCTTTCTTT
CASNPTGVNTEAFF
>-|TRBJ1-1|13|once|TRBV28
TGTGCCAGCGCGCCCGGGGTCGGCACTGAAGCTTTCTTT
CASAPGVGTEAFF
>-|TRBJ1-2|11|-|TRBV2
TGTGCCAGCGGTGCTCTCTATGGCTACACCTTC
CASGALYGYTF
>TRBD1|TRBJ1-3|19|-|TRBV24-1
TGTGCCACCAGTGACCCCGGGACAGAGGTAAGGGGATGTGGAAACACCATATATTTT
CATSDPGTEVRGCGNTIYF
>TRBD2|TRBJ2-5|16|-|TRBV12-5
TGTGCTAGTGGTTTCTTCCCTAGCGGGGCCAAAGAGACCCAGTACTTC
CASGFFPSGAKETQYF
>TRBD1|TRBJ1-2|14|-|TRBV7-8
TGTGCCAGCAGCGAAGGACAGGGTGTCTATGGCTACACCTTC
CASSEGQGVYGYTF
>TRBD1|TRBJ1-2|14|few|TRBV6-2/TRBV6-3
TGTGCCAGCAGTGGGACAGCTCTTGACTATGGCTACACCTTC
CASSGTALDYGYTF
>-|TRBJ2-2|15|-|TRBV2
TGTGCCAGCAGTGAACAGGCACCGAACACCGGGGAGCTGTTTTTT
CASSEQAPNTGELFF
>TRBD2|TRBJ2-7|15|-|TRBV5-4
TGTGCCAGCAGCCTGTTAGCGGGGGGGACCTTCGAGCAGTACTTC
CASSLLAGGTFEQYF
>-|TRBJ1-5|16|-|TRBV15
TGTGCCACCAGCAGAGAGGAGGGCCGGAGCAATCAGCCCCAGCATTTT
CATSREEGRSNQPQHF
>-|TRBJ1-1|14|-|TRBV6-1
TGTGCCAGCTCAACCGGACAGATGAACACTGAAGCTTTCTTT
CASSTGQMNTEAFF
>TRBD1|TRBJ1-1|13|-|TRBV6-5
TGTGCCAGCAGCCAGACAGGGGGGACTGAAGCTTTCTTT
CASSQTGGTEAFF
>TRBD2|TRBJ2-1|17|-|TRBV6-2/TRBV6-3
TGTGCCAGCAGTCGTGCTCCTCTAGCGGGGGACTACAATGAGCAGTTCTTC
CASSRAPLAGDYNEQFF